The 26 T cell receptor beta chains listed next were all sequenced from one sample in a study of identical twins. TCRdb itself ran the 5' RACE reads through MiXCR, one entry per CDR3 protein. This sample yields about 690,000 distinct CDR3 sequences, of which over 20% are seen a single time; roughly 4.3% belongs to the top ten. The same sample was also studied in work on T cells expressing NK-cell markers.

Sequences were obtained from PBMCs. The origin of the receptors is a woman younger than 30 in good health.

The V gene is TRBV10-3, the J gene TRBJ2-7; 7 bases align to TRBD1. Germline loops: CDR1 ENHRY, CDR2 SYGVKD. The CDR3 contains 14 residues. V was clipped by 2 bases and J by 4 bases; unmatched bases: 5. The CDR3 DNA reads TGTGCCATCAGTGAGGGGACAGCCCTATACGAGCAGTACTTC. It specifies CAISEGTALYEQYF.

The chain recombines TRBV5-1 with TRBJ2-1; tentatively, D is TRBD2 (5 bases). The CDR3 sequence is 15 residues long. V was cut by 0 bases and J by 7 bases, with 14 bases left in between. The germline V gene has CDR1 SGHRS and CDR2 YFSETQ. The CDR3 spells CASSLVGGLANEQFF. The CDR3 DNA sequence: TGCGCCAGCAGCTTGGTAGGAGGATTGGCGAATGAGCAGTTCTTC.

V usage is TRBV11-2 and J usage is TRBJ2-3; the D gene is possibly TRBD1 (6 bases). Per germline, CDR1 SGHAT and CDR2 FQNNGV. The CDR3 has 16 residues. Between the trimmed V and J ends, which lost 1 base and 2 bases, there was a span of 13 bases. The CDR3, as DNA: TGTGCCAGCAGCTTAGCGGACAGAGATTACACAGATACGCAGTATTTT. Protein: CASSLADRDYTDTQYF.

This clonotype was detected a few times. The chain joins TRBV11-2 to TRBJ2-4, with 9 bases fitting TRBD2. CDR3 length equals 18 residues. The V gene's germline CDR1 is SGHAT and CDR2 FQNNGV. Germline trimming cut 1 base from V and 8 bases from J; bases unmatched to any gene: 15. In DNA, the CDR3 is TGTGCCAGCAGCTTAGGCGGGCGCGGGAGGGCCGTTGGAGACATTCAGTACTTC. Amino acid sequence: CASSLGGRGRAVGDIQYF. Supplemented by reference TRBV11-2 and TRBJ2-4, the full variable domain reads EAGVAQSPRYKIIEKRQSVAFWCNPISGHATLYWYQQILGQGPKLLIQFQNNGVVDDSQLPKDRFSAERLKGVDSTLKIQPAKLEDSAVYLCASSLGGRGRAVGDIQYFGAGTRLSVL.

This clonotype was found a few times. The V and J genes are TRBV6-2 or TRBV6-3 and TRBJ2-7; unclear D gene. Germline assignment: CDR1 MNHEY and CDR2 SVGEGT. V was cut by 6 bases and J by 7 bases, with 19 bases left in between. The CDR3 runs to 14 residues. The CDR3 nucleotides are TGTGCCAGCAGAGGTATAACGGCGTTCGGGGAGCAGTACTTC. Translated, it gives CASRGITAFGEQYF.

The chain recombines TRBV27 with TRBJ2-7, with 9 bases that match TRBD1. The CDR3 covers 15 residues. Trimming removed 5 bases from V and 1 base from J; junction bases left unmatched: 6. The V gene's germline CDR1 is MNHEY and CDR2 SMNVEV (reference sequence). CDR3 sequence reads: CASSQRTGVSYEQYF. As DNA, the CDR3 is TGTGCCAGCAGTCAGAGGACAGGGGTATCCTACGAGCAGTACTTC.

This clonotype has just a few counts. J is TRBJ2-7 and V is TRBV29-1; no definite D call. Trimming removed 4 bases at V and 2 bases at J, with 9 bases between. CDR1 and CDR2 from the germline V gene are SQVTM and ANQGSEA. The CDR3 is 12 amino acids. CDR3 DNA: TGCAGCGTTGGGCAGACTCCCTACGAGCAGTACTTC. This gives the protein CSVGQTPYEQYF.

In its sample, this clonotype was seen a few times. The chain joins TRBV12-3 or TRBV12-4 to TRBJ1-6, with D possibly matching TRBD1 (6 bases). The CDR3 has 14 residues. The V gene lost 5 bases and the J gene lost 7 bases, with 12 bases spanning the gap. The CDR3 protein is CASSPQGINSPLHF. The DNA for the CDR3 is TGTGCCAGCAGTCCACAGGGAATCAATTCACCCCTCCACTTT.

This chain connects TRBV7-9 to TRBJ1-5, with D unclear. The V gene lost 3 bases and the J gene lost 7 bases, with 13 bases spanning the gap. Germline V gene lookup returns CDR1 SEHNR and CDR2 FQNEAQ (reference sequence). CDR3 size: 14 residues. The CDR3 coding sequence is TGTGCCAGCAGCTTCAATGGGGAGGGACAGCCCCAGCATTTT. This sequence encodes CASSFNGEGQPQHF.

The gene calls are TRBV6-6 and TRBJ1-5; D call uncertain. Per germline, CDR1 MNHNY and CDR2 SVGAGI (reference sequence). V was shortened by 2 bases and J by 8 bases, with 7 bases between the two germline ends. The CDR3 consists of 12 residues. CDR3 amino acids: CASSYIGEPQHF. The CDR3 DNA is TGTGCCAGCAGTTACATAGGCGAGCCCCAGCATTTT.

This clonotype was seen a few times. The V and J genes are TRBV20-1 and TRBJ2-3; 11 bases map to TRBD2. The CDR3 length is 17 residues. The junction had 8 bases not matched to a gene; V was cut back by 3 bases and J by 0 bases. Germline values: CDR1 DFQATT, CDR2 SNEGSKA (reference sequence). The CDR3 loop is CSASRTSGLASTDTQYF. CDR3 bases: TGCAGTGCTAGTCGGACTAGCGGGCTCGCTAGCACAGATACGCAGTATTTT.

The CDR3 sequence: CASSARSDGETQYF. CDR3 DNA: TGTGCCAGCAGCGCACGATCGGACGGAGAGACCCAGTACTTC. The rearrangement joins TRBV3-1 to TRBJ2-5; D is unresolved. Germline V CDR1 and CDR2: LGHDT, YNNKEL (reference sequence). Trimming removed 5 bases at V and 4 bases at J, with 14 bases between. This CDR3 is built from 14 residues.

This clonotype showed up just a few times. CDR3 nucleotides: TGTGCCACCAGTGATTTCCGGGACAGGGCCTACGAGCAGTACTTC. This gives the protein CATSDFRDRAYEQYF. This rearrangement joins TRBV24-1 to TRBJ2-7; 9 nucleotides align to TRBD1. There are 15 residues in the CDR3. The germline V gene encodes CDR1 KGHDR and CDR2 SFDVKD. With 1 base clipped from V and 2 bases from J, the junction kept 2 bases outside the gene matches.

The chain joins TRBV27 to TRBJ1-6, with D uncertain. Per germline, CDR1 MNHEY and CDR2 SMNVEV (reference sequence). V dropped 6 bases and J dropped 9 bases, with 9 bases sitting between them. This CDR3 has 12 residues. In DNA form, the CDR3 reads TGTGCCAGCAGGCGGGGATCTTCACCCCTCCACTTT. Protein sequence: CASRRGSSPLHF.

The CDR3 protein is CSAVSFGTGYSSYEQYF. CDR3 nucleotide sequence: TGCAGCGCCGTTAGTTTCGGAACAGGCTATAGCTCCTACGAGCAGTACTTC. This chain connects TRBV29-1 to TRBJ2-7, with a weak D call TRBD1 (5 bases). V was trimmed by 7 bases and J by 0 bases, leaving 25 bases between them. Germline V gene sequence: CDR1 SQVTM, CDR2 ANQGSEA. CDR3 length: 17 residues.

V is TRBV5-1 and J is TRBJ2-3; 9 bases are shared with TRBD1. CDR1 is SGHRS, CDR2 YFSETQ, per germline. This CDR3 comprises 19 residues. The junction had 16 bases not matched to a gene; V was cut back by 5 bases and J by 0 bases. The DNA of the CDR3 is TGCGCCAGCAGAGTACTATGGACAGGGGTACCGGGTAGCACAGATACGCAGTATTTT. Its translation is CASRVLWTGVPGSTDTQYF.

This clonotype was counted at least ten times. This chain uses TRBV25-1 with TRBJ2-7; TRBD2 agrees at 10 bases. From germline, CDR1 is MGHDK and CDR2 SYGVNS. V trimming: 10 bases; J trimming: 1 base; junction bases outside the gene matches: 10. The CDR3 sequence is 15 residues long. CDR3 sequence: CATTWTSGESYEQYF. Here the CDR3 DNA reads TGTGCCACAACTTGGACTAGCGGAGAATCCTACGAGCAGTACTTC.

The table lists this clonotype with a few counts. The CDR3 region has the DNA TGTGCCAGCAGCGTAGGTAGCGGGATATACGAGCAGTACTTC. As protein: CASSVGSGIYEQYF. The chain carries TRBV9 and TRBJ2-7; 8 nucleotides line up with TRBD2. Germline V gives CDR1 SGDLS, CDR2 YYNGEE. Unmatched junction bases numbered 3, after V lost 0 bases and J lost 4 bases. CDR3 length: 14 residues. The whole variable domain, filled in from reference TRBV9 and TRBJ2-7, reads DSGVTQTPKHLITATGQRVTLRCSPRSGDLSVYWYQQSLDQGLQFLIQYYNGEERAKGNILERFSAQQFPDLHSELNLSSLELGDSALYFCASSVGSGIYEQYFGPGTRLTVT.

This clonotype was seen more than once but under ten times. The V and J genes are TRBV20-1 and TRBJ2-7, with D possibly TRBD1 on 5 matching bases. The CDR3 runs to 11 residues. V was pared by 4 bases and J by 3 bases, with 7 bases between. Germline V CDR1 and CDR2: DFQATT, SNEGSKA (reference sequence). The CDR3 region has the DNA TGCAGTGCTAACAGGAACTACGAGCAGTACTTC. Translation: CSANRNYEQYF.

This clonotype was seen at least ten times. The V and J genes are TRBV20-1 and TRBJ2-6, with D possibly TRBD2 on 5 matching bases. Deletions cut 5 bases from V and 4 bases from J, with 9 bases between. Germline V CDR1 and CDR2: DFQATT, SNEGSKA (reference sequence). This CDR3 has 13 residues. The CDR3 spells CSARDYGANVLTF. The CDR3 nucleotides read TGCAGTGCTCGGGATTACGGGGCCAACGTCCTGACTTTC.

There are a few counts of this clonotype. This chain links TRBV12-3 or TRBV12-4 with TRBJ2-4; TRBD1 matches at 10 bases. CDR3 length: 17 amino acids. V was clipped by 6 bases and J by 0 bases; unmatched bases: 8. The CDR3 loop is CASSEPGQGLAKNIQYF. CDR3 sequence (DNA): TGTGCCAGCAGCGAACCGGGACAGGGGCTAGCCAAAAACATTCAGTACTTC.

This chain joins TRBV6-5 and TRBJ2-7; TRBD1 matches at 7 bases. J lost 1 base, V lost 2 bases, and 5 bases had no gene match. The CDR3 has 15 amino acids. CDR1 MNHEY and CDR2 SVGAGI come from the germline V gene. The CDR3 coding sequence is TGTGCCAGCAGTTACGCCGACAGGGTGTCCTACGAGCAGTACTTC. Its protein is CASSYADRVSYEQYF.

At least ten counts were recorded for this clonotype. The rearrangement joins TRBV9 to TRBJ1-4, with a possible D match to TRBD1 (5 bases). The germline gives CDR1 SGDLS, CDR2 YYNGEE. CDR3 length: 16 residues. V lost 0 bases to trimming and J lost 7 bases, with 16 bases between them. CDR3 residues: CASSVGQLVGTEKLFF. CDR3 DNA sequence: TGTGCCAGCAGCGTAGGTCAGCTAGTCGGGACTGAAAAACTGTTTTTT.

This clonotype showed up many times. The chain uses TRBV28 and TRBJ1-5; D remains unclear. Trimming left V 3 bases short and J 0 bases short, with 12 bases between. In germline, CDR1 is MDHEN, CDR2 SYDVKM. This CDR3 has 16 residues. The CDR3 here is CASSFISVYSNQPQHF. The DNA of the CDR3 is TGTGCCAGCAGTTTCATTAGCGTCTATAGCAATCAGCCCCAGCATTTT. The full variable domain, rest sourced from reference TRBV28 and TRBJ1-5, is DVKVTQSSRYLVKRTGEKVFLECVQDMDHENMFWYRQDPGLGLRLIYFSYDVKMKEKGDIPEGYSVSREKKERFSLILESASTNQTSMYLCASSFISVYSNQPQHFGDGTRLSIL.

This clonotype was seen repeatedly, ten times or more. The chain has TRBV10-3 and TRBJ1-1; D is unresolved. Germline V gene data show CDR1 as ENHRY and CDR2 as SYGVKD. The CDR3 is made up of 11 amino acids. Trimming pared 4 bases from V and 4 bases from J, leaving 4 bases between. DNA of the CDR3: TGTGCCATCAGTGGCGGCACTGAAGCTTTCTTT. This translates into CAISGGTEAFF.

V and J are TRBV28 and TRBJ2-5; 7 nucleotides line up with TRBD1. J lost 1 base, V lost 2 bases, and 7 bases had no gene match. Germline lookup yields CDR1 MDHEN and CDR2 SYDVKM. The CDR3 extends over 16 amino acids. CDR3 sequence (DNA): TGTGCCAGCAGTTTAACGGGGACAGTCGGCCAAGAGACCCAGTACTTC. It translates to CASSLTGTVGQETQYF. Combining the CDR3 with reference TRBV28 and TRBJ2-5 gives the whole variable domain DVKVTQSSRYLVKRTGEKVFLECVQDMDHENMFWYRQDPGLGLRLIYFSYDVKMKEKGDIPEGYSVSREKKERFSLILESASTNQTSMYLCASSLTGTVGQETQYFGPGTRLLVL.